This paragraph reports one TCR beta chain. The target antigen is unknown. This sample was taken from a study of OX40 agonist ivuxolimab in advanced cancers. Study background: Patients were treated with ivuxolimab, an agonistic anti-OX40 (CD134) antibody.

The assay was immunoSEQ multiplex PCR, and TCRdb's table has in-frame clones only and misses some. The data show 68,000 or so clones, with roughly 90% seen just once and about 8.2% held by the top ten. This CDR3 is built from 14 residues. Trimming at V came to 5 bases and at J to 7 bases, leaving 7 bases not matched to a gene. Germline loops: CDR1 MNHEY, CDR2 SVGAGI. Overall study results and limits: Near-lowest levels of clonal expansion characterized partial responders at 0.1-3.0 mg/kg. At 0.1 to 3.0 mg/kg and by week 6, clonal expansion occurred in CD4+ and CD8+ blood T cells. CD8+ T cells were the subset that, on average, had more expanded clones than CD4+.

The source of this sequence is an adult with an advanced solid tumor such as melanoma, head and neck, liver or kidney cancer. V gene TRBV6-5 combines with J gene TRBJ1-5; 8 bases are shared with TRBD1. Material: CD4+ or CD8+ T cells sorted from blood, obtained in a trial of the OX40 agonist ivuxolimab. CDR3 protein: CASSVGTGGQPQHF. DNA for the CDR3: TGTGCCAGCAGTGTCGGGACAGGTGGGCAGCCCCAGCATTTT.